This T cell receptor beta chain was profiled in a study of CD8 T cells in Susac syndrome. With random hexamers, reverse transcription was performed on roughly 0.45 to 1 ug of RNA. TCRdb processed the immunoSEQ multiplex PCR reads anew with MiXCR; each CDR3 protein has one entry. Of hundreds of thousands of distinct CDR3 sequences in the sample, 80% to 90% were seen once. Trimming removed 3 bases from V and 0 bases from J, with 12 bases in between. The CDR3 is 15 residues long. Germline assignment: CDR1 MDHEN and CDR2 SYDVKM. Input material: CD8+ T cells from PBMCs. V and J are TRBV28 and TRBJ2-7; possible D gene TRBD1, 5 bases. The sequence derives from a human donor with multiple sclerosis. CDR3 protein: CASSFNRDSSYEQYF. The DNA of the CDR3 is TGTGCCAGCAGTTTTAACCGAGACAGCTCCTACGAGCAGTACTTC.